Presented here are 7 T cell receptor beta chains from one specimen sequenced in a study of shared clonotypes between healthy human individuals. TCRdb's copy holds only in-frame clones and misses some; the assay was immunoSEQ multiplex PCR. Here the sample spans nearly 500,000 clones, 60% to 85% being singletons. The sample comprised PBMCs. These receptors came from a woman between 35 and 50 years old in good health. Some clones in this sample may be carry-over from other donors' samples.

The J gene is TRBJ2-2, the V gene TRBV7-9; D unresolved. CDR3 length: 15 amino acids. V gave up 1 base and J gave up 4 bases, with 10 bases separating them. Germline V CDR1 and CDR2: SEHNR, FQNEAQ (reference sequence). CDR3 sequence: CASSLGSDVTGELFF. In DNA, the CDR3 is TGTGCCAGCAGCTTAGGTAGTGATGTCACCGGGGAGCTGTTTTTT.

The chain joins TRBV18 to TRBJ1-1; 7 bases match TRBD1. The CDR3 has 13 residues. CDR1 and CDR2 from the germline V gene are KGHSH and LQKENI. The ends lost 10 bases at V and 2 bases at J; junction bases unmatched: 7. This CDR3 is CATRGQPNTEAFF. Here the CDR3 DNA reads TGTGCCACAAGGGGACAGCCAAACACTGAAGCTTTCTTT.

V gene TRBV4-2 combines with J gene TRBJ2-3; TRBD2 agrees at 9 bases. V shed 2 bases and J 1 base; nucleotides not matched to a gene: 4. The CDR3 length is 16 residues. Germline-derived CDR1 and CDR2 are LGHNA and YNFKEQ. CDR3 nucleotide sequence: TGTGCCAGCAGCCAATTTGCGGGAGGGGGCACAGATACGCAGTATTTT. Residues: CASSQFAGGGTDTQYF.

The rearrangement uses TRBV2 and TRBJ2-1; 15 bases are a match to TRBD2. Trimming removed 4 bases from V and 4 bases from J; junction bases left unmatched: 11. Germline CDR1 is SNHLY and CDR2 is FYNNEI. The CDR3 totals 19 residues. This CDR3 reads CASSGGLAGGLGLYNEQFF. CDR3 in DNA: TGTGCCAGCAGTGGGGGACTAGCGGGAGGACTGGGCCTTTACAATGAGCAGTTCTTC.

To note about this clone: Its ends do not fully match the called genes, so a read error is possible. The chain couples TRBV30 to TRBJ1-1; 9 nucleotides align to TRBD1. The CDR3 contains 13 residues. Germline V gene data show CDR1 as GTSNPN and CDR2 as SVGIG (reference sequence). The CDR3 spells CACRTGDPSALRF. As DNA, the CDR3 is TGTGCCTGTCGGACAGGGGACCCGTCCGCGCTGCGATTT.

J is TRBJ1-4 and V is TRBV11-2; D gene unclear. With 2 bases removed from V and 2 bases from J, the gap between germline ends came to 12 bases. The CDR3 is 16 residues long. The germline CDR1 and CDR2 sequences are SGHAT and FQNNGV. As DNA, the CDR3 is TGTGCCAGCAGCTTAACTCAGCCGGGGACTAATGAAAAACTGTTTTTT. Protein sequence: CASSLTQPGTNEKLFF.

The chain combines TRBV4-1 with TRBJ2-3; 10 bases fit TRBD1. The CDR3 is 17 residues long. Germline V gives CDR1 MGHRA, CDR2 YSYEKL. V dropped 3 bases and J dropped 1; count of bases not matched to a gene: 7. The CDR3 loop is CASSHTPGTGGTDTQYF. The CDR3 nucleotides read TGCGCCAGCAGCCACACCCCCGGGACAGGGGGCACAGATACGCAGTATTTT.